Below are 29 T cell receptor beta chains sequenced from a single sample in a study of cytomegalovirus exposure and HLA in healthy donors. The PCR used 60 Vbeta and 13 Jbeta primers. Data came from immunoSEQ multiplex PCR; TCRdb stores just in-frame clones and leaves some out. The sample carries about 110,000 clones, roughly 70% recorded once. The sequencing input was PBMCs. The receptors originated from a male donor in good health and CMV-seropositive.

The chain combines TRBV4-1 with TRBJ2-3, with D possibly TRBD1 on 6 matching bases. CDR3 length equals 18 residues. The germline V gene encodes CDR1 MGHRA and CDR2 YSYEKL. The ends were cut back, 2 bases at V and 4 bases at J, with 22 bases in the middle. This CDR3 is CASSQTQRGSGSSDTQYF. Written as DNA, the CDR3 is TGCGCCAGCAGCCAAACCCAGAGGGGGTCGGGGTCTTCAGATACGCAGTATTTT.

The chain uses TRBV14 and TRBJ2-5, with a tentative D call TRBD1 (6 bases). In germline, CDR1 is SGHDN, CDR2 FVKESK. The V and J ends lost 5 bases and 5 bases respectively, with 15 bases between them. The CDR3 has 14 residues. CDR3 residues: CASSAGARSETQYF. CDR3 nucleotide sequence: TGTGCCAGCAGCGCAGGGGCGCGATCGGAGACCCAGTACTTC.

This chain links TRBV27 with TRBJ2-1, with D possibly TRBD1 on 6 matching bases. V was shortened by 6 bases and J by 4 bases, with 13 bases between the two germline ends. Germline values: CDR1 MNHEY, CDR2 SMNVEV (reference sequence). This CDR3 spans 14 amino acids. The CDR3 loop is CASSRTDPYNEQFF. The CDR3 nucleotides read TGTGCCAGCAGCCGGACAGACCCTTACAATGAGCAGTTCTTC.

The chain employs TRBV7-9 and TRBJ2-1, with 12 positions matching TRBD2. Germline assignment: CDR1 SEHNR and CDR2 FQNEAQ (reference sequence). This CDR3 spans 17 amino acids. J was trimmed by 6 bases and V by 1 base; bases with no gene match: 7. Here the CDR3 reads CASSLGGTSGRFNEQFF. The CDR3 DNA reads as TGTGCCAGCAGCTTAGGCGGAACTAGCGGGAGGTTCAATGAGCAGTTCTTC.

This clone was counted a single time. The V gene is TRBV27, the J gene TRBJ2-5; 11 bases are a match to TRBD2. The CDR3 consists of 17 residues. Germline V lookup: CDR1 MNHEY, CDR2 SMNVEV (reference sequence). After removal of 3 bases from V and 6 bases from J, the junction contained 12 bases not matched to a gene. The chain's CDR3 is CASSLSSTSGSWQTQYF. CDR3 coding DNA: TGTGCCAGCAGTTTGTCTTCAACTAGCGGGAGTTGGCAGACCCAGTACTTC.

The CDR3 reads CAISAGQGRDEQYF. Written as DNA, the CDR3 is TGTGCCATCAGTGCTGGCCAGGGGCGGGACGAGCAGTACTTC. This rearrangement joins TRBV10-3 to TRBJ2-7, with a possible D match to TRBD1 (6 bases). The CDR3 totals 14 residues. Germline assignment: CDR1 ENHRY and CDR2 SYGVKD. V gave up 4 bases and J gave up 5 bases, with 15 bases separating them.

This clone was detected once. The chain combines TRBV7-3 with TRBJ1-1, with a possible D match to TRBD1 (5 bases). Looked up from germline, CDR1 is SGHTA and CDR2 is FQGTGA. Trimming stripped 2 bases from V and 7 bases from J, with 11 bases between. CDR3 length equals 13 residues. The CDR3 region has the DNA TGTGCCAGCAGCTTATCCCTAGGGGATGAAGCTTTCTTT. This translates into CASSLSLGDEAFF.

The CDR3 region is CASSMGPLELGEQYF. CDR3 sequence (DNA): TGTGCCAGCAGTATGGGGCCCCTGGAGCTGGGCGAGCAGTACTTC. The chain carries TRBV6-1 and TRBJ2-5, with a tentative D call TRBD1 (5 bases). The J call could be wrong; TRBJ2-7 is a better fit for the DNA end. This CDR3 has 15 residues. CDR1 and CDR2 from the germline V gene are MNHNS and SASEGT.

This chain connects TRBV28 to TRBJ2-2, with TRBD1 matching over 12 bases. The V and J ends lost 5 bases and 6 bases, in that order; junction bases with no gene match: 4. This CDR3 has 15 amino acids. Germline values: CDR1 MDHEN, CDR2 SYDVKM. CDR3 sequence (DNA): TGTGCCAGCAGTCTCGGGACAGGGGGCCCCGGGGAGCTGTTTTTT. It codes for CASSLGTGGPGELFF. The whole variable domain, remainder taken from reference TRBV28 and TRBJ2-2, is DVKVTQSSRYLVKRTGEKVFLECVQDMDHENMFWYRQDPGLGLRLIYFSYDVKMKEKGDIPEGYSVSREKKERFSLILESASTNQTSMYLCASSLGTGGPGELFFGEGSRLTVL.

This clone was found a few times. The rearrangement links TRBV29-1 to TRBJ1-4; D is ambiguous. V lost 3 bases and J lost 8, with 7 bases in between. This CDR3 has 11 amino acids. Germline assignment: CDR1 SQVTM and CDR2 ANQGSEA. The CDR3 sequence is CSVDGGEKLFF. CDR3 bases: TGCAGCGTTGATGGAGGAGAAAAACTGTTTTTT.

The chain joins TRBV18 to TRBJ1-4; D is unclear. Germline values: CDR1 KGHSH, CDR2 LQKENI. Deletions cut 3 bases from V and 0 bases from J, with 8 bases between. The CDR3 is 15 residues long. In DNA form, the CDR3 reads TGTGCCAGCTCACCCATGGCCACAACTAATGAAAAACTGTTTTTT. Translated, it gives CASSPMATTNEKLFF.

The table lists this clone with a count of one. J is TRBJ2-6 and V is TRBV2, with unresolved D. Trimming left V 6 bases short and J 0 bases short, with 6 bases between. Germline assignment: CDR1 SNHLY and CDR2 FYNNEI. The CDR3 consists of 14 residues. CDR3 sequence reads: CASRKSSGANVLTF. CDR3 bases: TGTGCCAGCAGAAAGAGCTCTGGGGCCAACGTCCTGACTTTC.

The rearrangement uses TRBV4-3 and TRBJ2-1; D perhaps matches TRBD2 (5 bases). This CDR3 contains 16 residues. Germline CDR1 is LGHNA and CDR2 is YSLEER. Trimming pared 0 bases from V and 5 bases from J, leaving 14 bases between. In DNA form, the CDR3 reads TGCGCCAGCAGCCAAGATTCAAGCGGAATTAACAATGAGCAGTTCTTC. It yields the protein CASSQDSSGINNEQFF.

This clone was seen just once. This sequence joins TRBV28 and TRBJ2-5, with TRBD2 matching 7 bases. Trimming at V came to 6 bases and at J to 4 bases, leaving 8 bases not matched to a gene. The CDR3 consists of 14 residues. In germline, CDR1 is MDHEN, CDR2 SYDVKM. This CDR3 is CASRPGGSRETQYF. The CDR3 bases are TGTGCCAGCAGACCGGGAGGTAGTAGAGAGACCCAGTACTTC.

The genes are TRBV30 and TRBJ2-7; 8 bases match TRBD1. The ends lost 4 bases at V and 3 bases at J; junction bases unmatched: 11. The germline CDR1 and CDR2 sequences are GTSNPN and SVGIG (reference sequence). This CDR3 region has 15 residues. The CDR3 nucleotides are TGTGCCTGGACCCGCGGCAGGGGGCTCTTCTACGAGCAGTACTTC. It translates to CAWTRGRGLFYEQYF.

The CDR3 protein is CASSPSGGRGGETQYF. CDR3 bases: TGTGCCAGCAGCCCCTCGGGCGGGAGAGGAGGAGAGACCCAGTACTTC. The genes are TRBV7-3 and TRBJ2-5; 7 nucleotides line up with TRBD2. Germline V CDR1 and CDR2: SGHTA, FQGTGA. The CDR3 contains 16 residues. V was clipped by 5 bases and J by 4 bases; unmatched bases: 13.

The gene calls are TRBV4-3 and TRBJ2-3; the match to TRBD2 covers 12 bases. This CDR3 is 17 amino acids long. Germline CDR1 is LGHNA and CDR2 is YSLEER. With V trimmed by 1 base and J by 3 bases, 5 bases remained unmatched. This CDR3 is CASSQVLAGGPTDTQYF. The CDR3 DNA reads as TGCGCCAGCAGCCAAGTCCTAGCGGGAGGGCCGACAGATACGCAGTATTTT.

The chain combines TRBV19 with TRBJ1-4, with 8 nucleotides matching TRBD1. The CDR3 loop spans 16 amino acids. The V gene's germline CDR1 is LNHDA and CDR2 SQIVND (reference sequence). With 7 bases clipped from V and 7 bases from J, the junction kept 14 bases outside the gene matches. CDR3 region: CASTPRDRRGGEKLFF. CDR3 DNA: TGTGCCAGTACCCCCCGGGACAGGAGAGGAGGTGAAAAACTGTTTTTT.

This clone was recorded a few times. For the CDR3, the DNA is TGTGCCAGTAGTATAGTTGGGCAAGGGAACACTGAAGCTTTCTTT. It encodes CASSIVGQGNTEAFF. This chain links TRBV19 with TRBJ1-1; D remains ambiguous. Trimming cost V 1 base and J 1 base, with 10 bases left between them. Germline lookup yields CDR1 LNHDA and CDR2 SQIVND (reference sequence). The CDR3 consists of 15 residues.

The chain carries TRBV30 and TRBJ2-7, with 10 bases that match TRBD2. Germline-derived CDR1 and CDR2 are GTSNPN and SVGIG (reference sequence). The V gene end was trimmed by 7 bases and the J gene end by 4 bases; junction bases not matched to a gene: 10. CDR3 length: 14 residues. For the CDR3, the DNA is TGTGCCTCAAAACCGGGACTAGCGCTTTACGAGCAGTACTTC. It encodes CASKPGLALYEQYF.

This chain uses TRBV9 with TRBJ1-3, with a possible D match to TRBD1 (5 bases). The V end was cut by 0 bases, the J end by 1 base, with 14 bases between. Germline V gene sequence: CDR1 SGDLS, CDR2 YYNGEE. The CDR3 is 17 residues long. The CDR3 coding sequence is TGTGCCAGCAGCGTAGACGTGGCCAGGGTGTCTGGAAACACCATATATTTT. Protein: CASSVDVARVSGNTIYF.

Of note for this clone: The junction departs from germline at one end; a sequencing error may be responsible. The chain recombines TRBV2 with TRBJ1-5, with 8 nucleotides matching TRBD1. The CDR3 runs 15 residues. Germline CDR1 and CDR2: SNHLY and FYNNEI. The CDR3, as DNA: TGTGCCAGCATGGCCCAGGGGGCAGGTCATCAGCCCCAGAATTTT. It yields the protein CASMAQGAGHQPQNF.

The chain joins TRBV18 to TRBJ2-7; 9 bases fit TRBD2. CDR3 length: 16 amino acids. The germline V gene has CDR1 KGHSH and CDR2 LQKENI. V dropped 1 base and J dropped 2; count of bases not matched to a gene: 6. CDR3 coding DNA: TGTGCCAGCTCACCACAAGGCGCTAGCGGGGCCTACGAGCAGTACTTC. This translates into CASSPQGASGAYEQYF. Drawing the rest from reference TRBV18 and TRBJ2-7, the complete variable domain is NAGVMQNPRHLVRRRGQEARLRCSPMKGHSHVYWYRQLPEEGLKFMVYLQKENIIDESGMPKERFSAEFPKEGPSILRIQQVVRGDSAAYFCASSPQGASGAYEQYFGPGTRLTVT.

With respect to this clone: The junction departs from the called germline gene at one end, perhaps through a read error. The V gene is TRBV10-3, the J gene TRBJ2-1, with 9 bases that match TRBD2. CDR1 is ENHRY and CDR2 is SYGVKD in the germline V gene. This CDR3 spans 14 amino acids. The CDR3 is CAISGAGGGNEQFF. The CDR3 nucleotides are TGTGCCATCAGTGGAGCGGGGGGTGGCAATGAGCAATTCTTC.

This clone was detected a few times. The chain is built from TRBV28 and TRBJ2-5; no clear D. V lost 2 bases to trimming and J lost 7 bases, with 8 bases between them. This CDR3 comprises 12 residues. Germline loops: CDR1 MDHEN, CDR2 SYDVKM. The CDR3 protein is CASSLVGGTQYF. Here the CDR3 DNA reads TGTGCCAGCAGTTTAGTTGGCGGGACCCAGTACTTC.

The gene calls are TRBV2 and TRBJ2-7; D might be TRBD2 (6 bases). The CDR3 covers 14 residues. The ends were cut back, 8 bases at V and 0 bases at J, with 14 bases in the middle. Germline loops: CDR1 SNHLY, CDR2 FYNNEI. CDR3 sequence: CASVPGGFSYEQYF. CDR3 nucleotides: TGTGCCAGCGTTCCCGGGGGATTCTCCTACGAGCAGTACTTC.

This chain uses TRBV5-6 with TRBJ2-2, with a weak D call TRBD2 (6 bases). Trimming left V 5 bases short and J 6 bases short, with 20 bases between. Germline assignment: CDR1 SGHDT and CDR2 YYEEEE. The CDR3 sequence is 16 residues long. CDR3 in DNA: TGTGCCAGCAGACCCCTAGGTAACGGGGGTGCCGGGGAGCTGTTTTTT. This codes for CASRPLGNGGAGELFF.

The chain carries TRBV21-1 and TRBJ2-7; the D call TRBD1 from the table was never checked on the DNA. TRBV21-1 is flagged as a pseudogene. This CDR3 is built from 16 residues. Here the CDR3 DNA reads TGTGCCAGCAGTTTCCCCCCCCAGGGAAATCCCTACGAGCAGTACTTC. Encoded protein: CASSFPPQGNPYEQYF.

The rearrangement joins TRBV25-1 to TRBJ2-5, with TRBD1 identical over 10 bases. J was trimmed by 5 bases and V by 3 bases; bases with no gene match: 12. The CDR3 is made up of 17 amino acids. Germline CDR1 and CDR2: MGHDK and SYGVNS. The CDR3 region is CASSDGTGAGVFETQYF. The CDR3 bases are TGTGCCAGCAGTGACGGGACAGGGGCCGGGGTTTTCGAGACCCAGTACTTC.